The 7 T cell receptor beta chains in this list originate from one sample, sequenced in a study of cytomegalovirus exposure and HLA in healthy donors. PCR amplification relied on 60 Vbeta primers (plus 13 Jbeta primers). Sequencing used immunoSEQ multiplex PCR; TCRdb keeps in-frame clones, though not all of them. Of 110,000 to 150,000 clones listed, 70% to 90% are singletons. Sequences were obtained from PBMCs. These receptors were taken from a woman aged 40 to 50 in good health and CMV-seropositive.

This clone has only a few counts. The chain joins TRBV29-1 to TRBJ2-1; TRBD2 matches at 7 bases. The CDR3 runs 14 residues. V trimming: 7 bases; J trimming: 5 bases; junction bases outside the gene matches: 11. Germline CDR1 is SQVTM and CDR2 is ANQGSEA. CDR3 nucleotide sequence: TGCAGCGGCTGGGGTAGCGGGTATAACAATGAGCAGTTCTTC. It translates to CSGWGSGYNNEQFF.

Worth noting for this clone: Other DNA sequences in this specimen translate into the identical CDR3. The chain has TRBV28 and TRBJ2-7, with TRBD1 matching 12 bases. The CDR3 length is 14 residues. Looked up from germline, CDR1 is MDHEN and CDR2 is SYDVKM. Trimming removed 7 bases from V and 4 bases from J; junction bases left unmatched: 5. CDR3 nucleotides: TGTGCCAGCACCCTGGGACAGGGGGCTTACGAGCAGTACTTC. It encodes CASTLGQGAYEQYF.

V gene TRBV6-6 combines with J gene TRBJ1-1, with D hard to call. The CDR3 runs to 16 residues. V lost 6 bases and J lost 6, with 23 bases in between. Germline V gene data show CDR1 as MNHNY and CDR2 as SVGAGI (reference sequence). CDR3 sequence: CASSRTAGLSRAEAFF. CDR3 bases: TGTGCCAGCAGCCGCACGGCGGGTCTCTCGCGAGCTGAAGCTTTCTTT.

This rearrangement joins TRBV18 to TRBJ1-2; 7 nucleotides match TRBD1. The V segment lost 5 bases and the J segment 2 bases; nucleotides outside the gene matches: 5. The CDR3 has 14 amino acids. CDR1 and CDR2 (germline): KGHSH, LQKENI. The CDR3 is CASSKPTGNYGYTF. The CDR3 nucleotides read TGTGCCAGCTCAAAACCGACAGGGAACTATGGCTACACCTTC.

The count of this clone is one. The chain links TRBV30 to TRBJ1-2, with D tentatively TRBD1 (5 bases). This CDR3 is built from 13 residues. Germline values: CDR1 GTSNPN, CDR2 SVGIG (reference sequence). Trimming left V 3 bases short and J 7 bases short, with 15 bases between. The CDR3 DNA reads as TGTGCCTGGAGCTATCCGGGGGGGGGTGGCTACACCTTC. It yields the protein CAWSYPGGGGYTF.

This clone turned up a few times. Other DNA sequences in this specimen translate into the identical CDR3. The gene calls are TRBV7-9 and TRBJ2-1, with D possibly being TRBD1 (5 bases). The germline V gene encodes CDR1 SEHNR and CDR2 FQNEAQ (reference sequence). The CDR3 is 14 amino acids. With 1 base removed from V and 6 bases from J, the gap between germline ends came to 10 bases. The CDR3 coding sequence is TGTGCCAGCAGCTTAGATCAGGGTTTCAATGAGCAGTTCTTC. Translation gives CASSLDQGFNEQFF.

The J gene is TRBJ1-6, the V gene TRBV4-1, with TRBD1 as a possible D gene (5 bases). The CDR3 runs 18 residues. Germline values: CDR1 MGHRA, CDR2 YSYEKL. V was clipped by 3 bases and J by 7 bases, with 22 bases between them. The CDR3 DNA is TGCGCCAGCAGCCAGGCCCAGCATGGCAGGGCTCGAAATTCACCCCTCCACTTT. Translated, it gives CASSQAQHGRARNSPLHF.